This TCR beta chain came from a study of beta chain features in type 1 diabetes. Notes on the study in general: Relative to healthy donors, patients appeared to have naive, central memory and Treg TCRB repertoires that were more similar. For Type 1 diabetes patients, all four CD4+ subsets carried TCRB CDR3s that were moderately but significantly shorter.

On this clone: What it binds is not known.

The sequenced template was cDNA made from the entire isolated RNA. Assay: immunoSEQ multiplex PCR; the TCRdb copy retains only in-frame clones and omits some. The data hold 300,000 to 350,000 clones, with about 20% observed a single time. One heparinised blood draw, averaging roughly 120 mL, came from each donor. Sorting based on CD45RO/CCR7/CD25/CD127/CD95/CD27 separated CD4+ naive, central memory, regulatory and stem cell-like memory cells. The sequence was collected from a woman between 18 and 30 years old in good health. The specimen was naive CD4+ T cells from blood.

The CDR3 DNA follows: TGTGCCAGCAGCTTCGGGGGGAGCTACGAGCAGTACTTC. The encoded protein is CASSFGGSYEQYF. The chain is built from TRBV11-3 and TRBJ2-7; 7 bases map to TRBD2. J gave up 3 bases and V 3 bases, and 2 bases lay outside the gene matches. CDR3 length: 13 amino acids. The V gene's germline CDR1 is SGHNT and CDR2 YENEEA.